This TCR beta chain was profiled in a study of somatic mutations in cytotoxic T cells in rheumatoid arthritis. Study observations and caveats: The study found that the largest CD8+ clone exceeded 20% of CD8+ cells in 8 of 65 patients. For rheumatoid arthritis patients, CD8+ clonality increased with age, whereas it did not in healthy controls.

A single count supports this clone. Its antigen is still unknown. Profiled with immunoSEQ multiplex PCR; TCRdb holds only in-frame clones, not every one. The data contain approximately 11,000 clones, 70% to 75% of them singletons. Sequences were obtained from CD8+ T cells sorted from blood. The receptor comes from an adult with rheumatoid arthritis.

The CDR3, as DNA: TGTGCCAGCAGCGACCCCCGGGACGGGAATGGCTACACCTTC. This gives the protein CASSDPRDGNGYTF. The V and J genes are TRBV9 and TRBJ1-2, with a weak D call TRBD1 (5 bases). Trimming pared 3 bases from V and 6 bases from J, leaving 15 bases between. CDR3 length: 14 amino acids. CDR1 is SGDLS and CDR2 is YYNGEE in the germline V gene.